This T cell receptor (beta chain) was obtained from a study of naive and memory T cell subsets (TCRdb year 2017). Study-level background: Sorted naive and memory T cell subsets from peripheral blood were analyzed in the study using a UMI-based, open-source pipeline for TCR alpha and beta sequencing. The results of the functional CMV T cell responses matched the IgG serology results in every case. RNA was DNase-treated and reverse transcribed with TCR constant-region primers, mostly using SuperScript III.

The germline V gene sets CDR1 to SGHTA and CDR2 to FQGNSA. Germline trimming amounts to 5 bases on V and 3 bases on J, with 6 as the count of junction bases outside the gene matches. Spanning cysteine to phenylalanine, the CDR3 consists of 15 amino acids. CDR3 DNA is the only sequence kept; it has 45 bases, read in frame from the first base. TCR alpha and beta chain libraries were amplified separately from the second PCR step onward. The CMV status of each donor was determined by measuring IFNgamma production from CD4+ T cells after fresh PBMCs had been stimulated overnight with CMV viral lysate. CD4 T cells were positively selected with Miltenyi beads, followed by positive selection of CD8 T cells from the CD4-negative fraction. Cells stained for CD3, CD4, CD8, CD45RA, CD27 and a live/dead dye were sorted on a BD Aria II into four subsets by CD45RA and CD27. Blood came from a few healthy volunteers, each fractionated into CD4 and CD8 T cells and then into four differentiation subsets. About 0.13 L of peripheral blood was collected from each donor, and PBMC were isolated by Ficoll-Paque PLUS density-gradient centrifugation. Sorted cells were lysed in RLT buffer, and RNA was extracted with a Qiagen RNeasy kit and stored at -80°C.

Ten or more counts support this clonotype. The specificity of this receptor is unknown. No quality values exist for individual bases; no much larger clone is one base distant. The research as a whole found: RNA-based TCR counts may be affected by expression changes linked to T cell activation and differentiation. Once error correction was done, more than 90% of naive TCR sequences showed up just once, which made the naive abundance distributions much steeper than those of the memory subsets. Single alpha or beta chain sequences, rather than paired alpha/beta receptors, were used to define clonotypes. In both CD4 and CD8 cells, going from naive through CM, EM and EMRA, the Gini index went up while Shannon and inverse Simpson diversity went down. The repertoire findings for the naive and memory subsets could not be validated against a ground truth because none was available. TCR abundance followed a power law whose exponent differed between naive and memory subsets but was consistent across the three individuals.

Library preparation employed UMI-ligation and nested PCR. The beta constant-region primer was an equimolar mix of two oligonucleotides covering both TRBC1 and TRBC2. A single-stranded oligonucleotide bearing the SP2 primer plus a 12-nucleotide UMI was ligated onto the 3' end of the cDNA by T4 RNA ligase 1. Four rounds of PCR, combining the SP2 primer with nested alpha and beta constant-region primers, were used to amplify the ligated cDNA. Incubation of the ligation reaction was carried out at 16 degrees C for about 18-25 hours. PCR2 was typically performed as a SYBR Green qPCR and was stopped at a predetermined threshold so that over-amplification was prevented. Apart from the first purification, every purification step used Agencourt AMPure XP magnetic beads. Library quantification was done by Qubit, followed by a TapeStation check on which the main peak was expected at around 650 bp. Sequencing of the pooled libraries was done on an Illumina MiSeq using v2 2x251 paired-end kits, which typically yielded roughly 0.9-2.2 million reads per sample. Each sample library was pooled at around 4 nM, and roughly 4.5-7.5% PhiX was included to improve cluster recognition. On the authors' methods: V and J genes were assigned to Demultiplexor-processed FASTQ reads by Decombinator through tag matching, with a single base-pair mismatch being allowed. Collapsinator used UMIs to correct both sequencing errors and frequency errors arising from PCR heterogeneity. CDR3Translator translated TCRs and extracted CDR3s from the conserved cysteine to the FGXG phenylalanine, flagging non-productive sequences. Gini, Shannon entropy and inverse Simpson indices were calculated on repertoires that had been subsampled to equal numbers of UMI-defined TCRs. Within the linear range, a power law was fitted by maximum likelihood to the distributions of clonotype abundance. Similar UMI counts, unique TCR numbers and clonal distributions were obtained with the pipeline and with MIGEC on one naive CD8 sample. The repertoires were searched for around 7,000 CMV-associated CDR3 sequences that had been compiled from VDJdb and a published dataset. Clones were called with MiXCR by TCRdb after fastp trimmed the public reads at Q25, and only in-frame beta chains were retained. Rows are unified per CDR3 protein, each entry keeping the most common DNA and genes. Clone size and V and J calls follow TCRdb, not the original study. The sample includes about 90,000 distinct CDR3 sequences, with about 7% observed a single time. The ten top clones hold 1.5% to 2% of the sample.

The sequencing input was central memory CD4+ T cells from blood. Taken with the paper, the label for cell subset or site translates to: central memory, CD45RA- CD27+. This receptor was identified in a human donor in good health. The rearrangement combines TRBV7-2 with TRBJ2-1, and TRBD1 matches 8 of the central bases. The DNA sequence is as follows: TGTGCCAGCAGCCCTCGACAGGGGTACTACAATGAGCAGTTCTTC. Protein translation: CASSPRQGYYNEQFF.